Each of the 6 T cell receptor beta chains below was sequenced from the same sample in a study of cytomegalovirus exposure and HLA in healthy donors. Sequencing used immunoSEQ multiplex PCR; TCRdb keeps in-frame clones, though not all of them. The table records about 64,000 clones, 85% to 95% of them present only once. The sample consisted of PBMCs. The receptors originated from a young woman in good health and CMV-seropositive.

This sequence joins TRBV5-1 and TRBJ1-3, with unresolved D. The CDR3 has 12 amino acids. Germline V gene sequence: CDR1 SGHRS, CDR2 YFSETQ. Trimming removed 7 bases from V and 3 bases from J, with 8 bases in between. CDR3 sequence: CASGDGGNTIYF. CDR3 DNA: TGCGCCAGCGGAGACGGTGGAAACACCATATATTTT.

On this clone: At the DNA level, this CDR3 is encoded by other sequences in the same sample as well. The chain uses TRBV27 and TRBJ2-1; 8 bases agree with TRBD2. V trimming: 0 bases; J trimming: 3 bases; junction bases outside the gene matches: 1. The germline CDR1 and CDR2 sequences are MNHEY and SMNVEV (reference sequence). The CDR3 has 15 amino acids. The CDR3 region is CASSLSTSGYNEQFF. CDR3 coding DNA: TGTGCCAGCAGTTTATCAACTAGCGGCTACAATGAGCAGTTCTTC.

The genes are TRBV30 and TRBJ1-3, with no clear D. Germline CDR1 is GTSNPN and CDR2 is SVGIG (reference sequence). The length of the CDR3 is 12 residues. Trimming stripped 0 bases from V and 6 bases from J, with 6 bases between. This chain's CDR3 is CAWSVHENTIYF. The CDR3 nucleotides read TGTGCCTGGAGTGTACATGAAAACACCATATATTTT. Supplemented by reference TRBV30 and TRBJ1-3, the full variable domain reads SQTIHQWPATLVQPVGSPLSLECTVEGTSNPNLYWYRQAAGRGLQLLFYSVGIGQISSEVPQNLSASRPQDRQFILSSKKLLLSDSGFYLCAWSVHENTIYFGEGSWLTVV.

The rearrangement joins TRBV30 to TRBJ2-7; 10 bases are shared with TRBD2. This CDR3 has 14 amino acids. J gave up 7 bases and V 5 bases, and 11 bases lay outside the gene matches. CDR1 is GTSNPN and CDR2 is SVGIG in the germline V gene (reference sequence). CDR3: CAWSPGLAIGEQYF. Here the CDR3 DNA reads TGTGCCTGGTCTCCGGGACTAGCGATAGGAGAGCAGTACTTC.

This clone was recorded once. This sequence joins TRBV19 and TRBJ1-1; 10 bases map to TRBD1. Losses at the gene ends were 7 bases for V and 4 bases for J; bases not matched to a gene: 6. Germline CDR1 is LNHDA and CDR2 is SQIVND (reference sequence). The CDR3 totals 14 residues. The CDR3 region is CASTTGGLSTEAFF. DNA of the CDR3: TGTGCCAGTACGACAGGGGGCTTAAGCACTGAAGCTTTCTTT. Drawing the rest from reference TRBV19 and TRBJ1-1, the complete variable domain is DGGITQSPKYLFRKEGQNVTLSCEQNLNHDAMYWYRQDPGQGLRLIYYSQIVNDFQKGDIAEGYSVSREKKESFPLTVTSAQKNPTAFYLCASTTGGLSTEAFFGQGTRLTVV.

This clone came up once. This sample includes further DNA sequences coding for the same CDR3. CDR3 loop: CASSPLAGTYEQYF. CDR3 bases: TGTGCCAGCAGCCCTCTAGCGGGGACCTACGAGCAGTACTTC. The rearrangement joins TRBV27 to TRBJ2-7, with 9 bases identical to TRBD2. The CDR3 runs to 14 residues. V lost 6 bases and J lost 2; bases outside the gene matches: 5. Germline loops: CDR1 MNHEY, CDR2 SMNVEV (reference sequence).